The 11 T cell receptor beta chains in this list originate from one sample, sequenced in a study of blood T cell repertoires in COVID-19 (TCRdb year 2020). Preparation of the library involved the immunoSEQ multiplex PCR assay. The table was pulled from immuneACCESS by TCRdb, which kept in-frame rearrangements only. Such tables lose some clones; where checked, under half of the loss comes from unresolved V genes, and the rest has no known cause. This sample gives 170,000 or so clones in total; over 75% of them show up just once. The ten largest clones represent around 24% of the sample. The sequencing input was peripheral blood. Receptors were obtained from a woman aged 70-85 years with acute or convalescent COVID-19.

This sequence joins TRBV18 and TRBJ2-1; TRBD2 matches at 10 bases. The CDR3 covers 16 residues. The germline gives CDR1 KGHSH, CDR2 LQKENI. Trimming took 3 bases from V and 2 from J; bases not matched to a gene: 4. CDR3 DNA sequence: TGTGCCAGCTCACCTCCTACTAGCGGGACCTACAATGAGCAGTTCTTC. Translating it yields CASSPPTSGTYNEQFF.

This chain links TRBV30 with TRBJ1-6; D not certain. The V gene's germline CDR1 is GTSNPN and CDR2 SVGIG (reference sequence). The CDR3 is made up of 14 amino acids. Trimming removed 6 bases from V and 7 bases from J, with 16 bases in between. CDR3 in DNA: TGTGCCTGCCGGACCGGACGAGGGAATTCACCCCTCCACTTT. Residues: CACRTGRGNSPLHF. The full variable domain, rest sourced from reference TRBV30 and TRBJ1-6, is SQTIHQWPATLVQPVGSPLSLECTVEGTSNPNLYWYRQAAGRGLQLLFYSVGIGQISSEVPQNLSASRPQDRQFILSSKKLLLSDSGFYLCACRTGRGNSPLHFGNGTRLTVT.

The sample holds a few counts of this clone. V is TRBV7-9 and J is TRBJ2-7; weak D call: TRBD2 (6 bases). The CDR3 sequence is 12 residues long. The V and J ends lost 10 bases and 1 base respectively, with 11 bases between them. The germline gives CDR1 SEHNR, CDR2 FQNEAQ (reference sequence). The CDR3 DNA reads as TGTGCCACTGCGGGGAGATCCTACGAGCAGTACTTC. It specifies CATAGRSYEQYF.

The rearrangement uses TRBV7-3 and TRBJ2-3, with TRBD2 matching 7 bases. The germline CDR1 and CDR2 sequences are SGHTA and FQGTGA. With V trimmed by 5 bases and J by 4 bases, 12 bases remained unmatched. CDR3 length: 16 residues. CDR3 DNA: TGTGCCAGCAGCCCCCGTGCGCGGGAGACCTCAGATACGCAGTATTTT. Amino acid sequence: CASSPRARETSDTQYF. The whole variable domain, filled in from reference TRBV7-3 and TRBJ2-3, reads GAGVSQTPSNKVTEKGKYVELRCDPISGHTALYWYRQSLGQGPEFLIYFQGTGAADDSGLPNDRFFAVRPEGSVSTLKIQRTERGDSAVYLCASSPRARETSDTQYFGPGTRLTVL.

The chain employs TRBV19 and TRBJ2-2, with 10 bases fitting TRBD2. Germline V gene data show CDR1 as LNHDA and CDR2 as SQIVND (reference sequence). J lost 7 bases, V lost 5 bases, and 7 bases had no gene match. The CDR3 extends over 15 amino acids. DNA of the CDR3: TGTGCCAGTAGTCCTAGCGGGAGTGTTAGCGGGGAGCTGTTTTTT. Translated, it gives CASSPSGSVSGELFF.

This clone was detected once. This chain connects TRBV2 to TRBJ2-1; tentatively, D is TRBD2 (5 bases). This CDR3 is built from 14 residues. Germline lookup yields CDR1 SNHLY and CDR2 FYNNEI. Trimming removed 9 bases at V and 4 bases at J, with 16 bases between. Here the CDR3 reads CASKVASPYNEQFF. CDR3 DNA sequence: TGTGCCAGTAAAGTCGCTAGCCCATACAATGAGCAGTTCTTC.

This chain joins TRBV27 and TRBJ2-2; 12 positions match TRBD1. V lost 8 bases and J lost 5; bases outside the gene matches: 9. The CDR3 covers 16 residues. From germline, CDR1 is MNHEY and CDR2 SMNVEV (reference sequence). This CDR3 reads CASSLGQGAFTGELFF. CDR3 in DNA: TGTGCCAGCTCTTTGGGACAGGGGGCCTTTACCGGGGAGCTGTTTTTT.

The CDR3 spells CASSLVGYEQYF. Written as DNA, the CDR3 is TGCGCCAGCAGCTTGGTCGGCTACGAGCAGTACTTC. This sequence joins TRBV5-1 and TRBJ2-7; D is ambiguous. This CDR3 has 12 amino acids. Germline V gene data show CDR1 as SGHRS and CDR2 as YFSETQ. Between the trimmed V and J ends, which lost 0 bases and 3 bases, there was a span of 4 bases.

The chain recombines TRBV3-1 (or the pseudogene TRBV3-2) with TRBJ1-1; D is undetermined. Germline CDR1 and CDR2: LGHDT and YNNKEL (reference sequence). The CDR3 totals 13 residues. Trimming removed 5 bases from V and 5 bases from J, with 12 bases in between. The CDR3 coding sequence is TGTGCCAGCAGCTTGGAGCGGGCAACTGAAGCTTTCTTT. It specifies CASSLERATEAFF.

The CDR3 nucleotides are TGCGCCAGCAGGGGGGAACAGGGGTACCAAGAGACCCAGTACTTC. Amino acid sequence: CASRGEQGYQETQYF. This chain links TRBV5-1 with TRBJ2-5, with 7 bases that match TRBD1. This CDR3 region has 15 residues. The J segment lost 0 bases and the V segment lost 5 bases, leaving 7 bases of the junction unmatched. Germline V lookup: CDR1 SGHRS, CDR2 YFSETQ.

This clone has just a few counts. The chain joins TRBV5-8 to TRBJ2-6; D is uncertain. With 0 bases removed from V and 0 bases from J, the gap between germline ends came to 7 bases. The V gene's germline CDR1 is SGHTS and CDR2 YDEGEE. CDR3 length: 16 amino acids. The CDR3 loop reads CASSLGSYSGANVLTF. The CDR3 nucleotides are TGTGCCAGCAGCTTGGGGTCCTACTCTGGGGCCAACGTCCTGACTTTC.